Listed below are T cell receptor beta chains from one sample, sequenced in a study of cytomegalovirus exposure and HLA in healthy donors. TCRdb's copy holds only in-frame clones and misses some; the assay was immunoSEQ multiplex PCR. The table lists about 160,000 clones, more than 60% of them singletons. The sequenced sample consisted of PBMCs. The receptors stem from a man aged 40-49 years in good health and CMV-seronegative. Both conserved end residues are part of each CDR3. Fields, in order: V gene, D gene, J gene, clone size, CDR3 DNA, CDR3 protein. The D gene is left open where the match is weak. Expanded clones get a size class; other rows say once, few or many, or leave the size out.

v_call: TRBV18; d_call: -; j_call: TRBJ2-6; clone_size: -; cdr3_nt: TGTGCCAGCTCACCGTCTCGGGGTCAGAACGTCCTGACTTTC; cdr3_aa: CASSPSRGQNVLTF
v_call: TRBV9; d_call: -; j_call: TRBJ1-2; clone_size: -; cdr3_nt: TGTGCCAGCAGCGACAGGGTTACGGGCTACACCTTC; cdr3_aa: CASSDRVTGYTF
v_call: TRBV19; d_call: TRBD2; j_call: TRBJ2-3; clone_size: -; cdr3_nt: TGTGCCAGTAGTGTGACAGGGCTGTCTAGCGGGGGGACAGATACGCAGTATTTT; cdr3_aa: CASSVTGLSSGGTDTQYF
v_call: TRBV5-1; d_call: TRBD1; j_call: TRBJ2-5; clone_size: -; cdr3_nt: TGCGCCAGCAGCTTGGTAGGGACAGGTCACGAGACCCAGTACTTC; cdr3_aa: CASSLVGTGHETQYF
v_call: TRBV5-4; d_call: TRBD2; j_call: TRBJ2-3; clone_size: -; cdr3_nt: TGTGCCAGCAGCCCCCCAACTAGCGGGGGGGCAGATACGCAGTATTTT; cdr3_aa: CASSPPTSGGADTQYF
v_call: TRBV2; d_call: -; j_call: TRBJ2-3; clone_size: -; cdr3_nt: TGTGCCAGCAAGGTAGCGGTTACCACAGATACGCAGTATTTT; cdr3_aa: CASKVAVTTDTQYF
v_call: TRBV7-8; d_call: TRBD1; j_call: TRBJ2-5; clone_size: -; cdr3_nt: TGTGCCAGCAGTACGAGGGGGCGAGAGACCCAGTACTTC; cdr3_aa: CASSTRGRETQYF
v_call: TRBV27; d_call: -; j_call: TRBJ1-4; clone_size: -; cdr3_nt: TGTGCCAGCAGTCCGGGGGGCGCTGGTGAAAAACTGTTTTTT; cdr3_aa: CASSPGGAGEKLFF
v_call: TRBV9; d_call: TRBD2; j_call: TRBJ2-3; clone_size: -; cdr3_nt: TGTGCCAGCAGCGAATACTCTAGCGGGGGGGCCCCAGATACGCAGTATTTT; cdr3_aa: CASSEYSSGGAPDTQYF
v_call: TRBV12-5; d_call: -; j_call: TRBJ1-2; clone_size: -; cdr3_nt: TGTGCTAGTGGTTCCGCGGGGGAGGGTAGGGATGGCTACACCTTC; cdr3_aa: CASGSAGEGRDGYTF
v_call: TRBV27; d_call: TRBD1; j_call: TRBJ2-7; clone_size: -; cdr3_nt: TGTGCCAGCAGACAGGGGGCATTCTACGAGCAGTACTTC; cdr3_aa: CASRQGAFYEQYF
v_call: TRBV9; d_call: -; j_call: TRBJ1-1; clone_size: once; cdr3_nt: TGTGCCAGCAGCGTGGAGGGGATAGGGACTGAAGCTTTCTTT; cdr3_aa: CASSVEGIGTEAFF
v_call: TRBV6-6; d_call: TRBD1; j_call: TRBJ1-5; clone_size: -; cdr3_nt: TGTGCCAGCAGAGGGACAGGGGGCAGCAATCAGCCCCAGCATTTT; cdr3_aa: CASRGTGGSNQPQHF
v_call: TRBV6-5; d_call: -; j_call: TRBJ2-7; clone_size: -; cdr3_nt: TGTGCCAGCAGGTACAGCTACGAGCAGTACTTC; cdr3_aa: CASRYSYEQYF
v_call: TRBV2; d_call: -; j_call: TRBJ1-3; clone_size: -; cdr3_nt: TGTGCCAGCAGTGACAGGGAAACTGGAAACACCATATATTTT; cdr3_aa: CASSDRETGNTIYF
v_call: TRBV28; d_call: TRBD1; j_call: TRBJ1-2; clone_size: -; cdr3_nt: TGTGCCAGCATCGTGCAGGGGGCAGCTAACTATGGCTACACCTTC; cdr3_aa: CASIVQGAANYGYTF
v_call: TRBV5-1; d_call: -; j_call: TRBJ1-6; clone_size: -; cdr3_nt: TGCGCCAGCACCGTAGGGGATTCACCCCTCCACTTT; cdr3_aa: CASTVGDSPLHF
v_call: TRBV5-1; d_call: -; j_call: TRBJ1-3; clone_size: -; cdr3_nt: TGCGCCAGCAGCTTGGGTGGGGCTTCTGGAAACACCATATATTTT; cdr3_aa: CASSLGGASGNTIYF
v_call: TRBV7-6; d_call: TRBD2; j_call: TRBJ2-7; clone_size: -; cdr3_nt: TGTGCCAGCAGCCTCTCCGGGACTAGAAGAAACGAGCAGTACTTC; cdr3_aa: CASSLSGTRRNEQYF
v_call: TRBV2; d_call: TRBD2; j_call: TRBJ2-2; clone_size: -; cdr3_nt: TGTGCCAGTAAAAAGACTAGACTAGCTATTAACACCGGGGAGCTGTTTTTT; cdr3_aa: CASKKTRLAINTGELFF
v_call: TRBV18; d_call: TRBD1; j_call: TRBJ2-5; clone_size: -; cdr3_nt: TGTGCCAGCGGGACAGGGCGGGGAGAGACCCAGTACTTC; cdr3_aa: CASGTGRGETQYF
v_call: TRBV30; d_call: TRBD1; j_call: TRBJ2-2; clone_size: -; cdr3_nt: TGTGCCTGGAGCTTAACAGGGGAGGAGCTGTTTTTT; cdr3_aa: CAWSLTGEELFF
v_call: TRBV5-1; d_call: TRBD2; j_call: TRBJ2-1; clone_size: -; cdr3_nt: TGCGCCAGCAGCCCCACTAGCGGGGTGAATGAGCAGTTCTTC; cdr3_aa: CASSPTSGVNEQFF
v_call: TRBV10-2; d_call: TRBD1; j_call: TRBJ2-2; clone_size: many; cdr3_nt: TGCGCCAGCAAACAGGGGGCAGGGACCGGGGAGCTGTTTTTT; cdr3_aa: CASKQGAGTGELFF
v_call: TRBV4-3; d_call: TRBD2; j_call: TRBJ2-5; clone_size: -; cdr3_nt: TGCGCCAGCAGCCAAGAGGCAGCGGGGGTCTTGGAGACCCAGTACTTC; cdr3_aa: CASSQEAAGVLETQYF
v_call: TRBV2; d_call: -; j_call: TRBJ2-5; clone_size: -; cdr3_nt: TGTGCCAGCAGGCCCTACAGGGTTGGGACCCAGTACTTC; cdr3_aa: CASRPYRVGTQYF
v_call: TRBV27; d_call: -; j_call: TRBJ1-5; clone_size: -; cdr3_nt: TGTGCCAGCAGTTTAAAACAGGATAATCAGCCCCAGCATTTT; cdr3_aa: CASSLKQDNQPQHF
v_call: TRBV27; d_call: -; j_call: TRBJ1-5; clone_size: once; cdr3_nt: TGTGCCAGCAAAAAACTCGTATATAGCAATCAGCCCCAGCATTTT; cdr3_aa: CASKKLVYSNQPQHF
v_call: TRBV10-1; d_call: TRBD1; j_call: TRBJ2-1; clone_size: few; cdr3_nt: TGCGCCAGCGCCGGGACAGGTGATCACAATGAGCAGTTCTTC; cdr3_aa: CASAGTGDHNEQFF
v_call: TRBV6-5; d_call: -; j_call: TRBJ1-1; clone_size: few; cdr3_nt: TGTGCCAGCATCCACCGGGGAGACACTGAAGCTTTCTTT; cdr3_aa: CASIHRGDTEAFF
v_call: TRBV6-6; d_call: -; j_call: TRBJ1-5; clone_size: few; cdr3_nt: TGTGCTAGCAGTCGTACCAGGGGAAGCAATCAGCCCCAGCATTTT; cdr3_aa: CASSRTRGSNQPQHF
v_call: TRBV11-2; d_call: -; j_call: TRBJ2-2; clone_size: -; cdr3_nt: TGTGCCAGCAGCTTAGACCCGAGGGCCGGGGAGCTGTTTTTT; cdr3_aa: CASSLDPRAGELFF
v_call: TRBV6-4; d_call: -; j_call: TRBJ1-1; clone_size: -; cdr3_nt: TGTGCCAGCACCTTACAGGGGAACACTGAAGCTTTCTTT; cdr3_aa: CASTLQGNTEAFF
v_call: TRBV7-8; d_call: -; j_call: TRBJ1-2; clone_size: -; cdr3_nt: TGTGCCAGCAGCTTAAGGCCCTTGGGGGCCAAAAACTATGGCTACACCTTC; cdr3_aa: CASSLRPLGAKNYGYTF
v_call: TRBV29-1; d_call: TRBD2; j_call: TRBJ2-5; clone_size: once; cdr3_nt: TGCAGCGCCTACCTTAGCGGGGATGAGACCCAGTACTTC; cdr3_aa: CSAYLSGDETQYF
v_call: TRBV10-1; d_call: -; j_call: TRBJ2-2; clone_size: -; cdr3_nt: TGCGCCAGCAGTGAGACACTAAGGAATATCGCGAACACCGGGGAGCTGTTTTTT; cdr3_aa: CASSETLRNIANTGELFF
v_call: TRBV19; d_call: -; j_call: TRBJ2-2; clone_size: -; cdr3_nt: TGTGCCAGTAGTATAGCAGGTCGGGGAACCGGGGAGCTGTTTTTT; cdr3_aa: CASSIAGRGTGELFF
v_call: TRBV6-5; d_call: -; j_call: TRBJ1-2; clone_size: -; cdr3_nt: TGTGCCAGCAGTTACGGGGCCTACTATGGCTACACCTTC; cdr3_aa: CASSYGAYYGYTF
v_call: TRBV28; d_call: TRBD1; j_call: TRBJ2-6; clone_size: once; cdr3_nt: TGTGCCAGCAGTGTTCCACAGGGGATTGGGGCCAACGTCCTGACTTTC; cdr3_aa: CASSVPQGIGANVLTF
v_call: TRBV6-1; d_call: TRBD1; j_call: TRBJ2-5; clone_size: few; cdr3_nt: TGTGCCAGCGGGGGGGTTGGACAGGGGGGGACCCAGTACTTC; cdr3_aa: CASGGVGQGGTQYF
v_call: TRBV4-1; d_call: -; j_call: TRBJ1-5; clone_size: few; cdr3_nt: TGCGCCAGCAGCCCCACGACAGCCTACAATCAGCCCCAGCATTTT; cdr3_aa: CASSPTTAYNQPQHF
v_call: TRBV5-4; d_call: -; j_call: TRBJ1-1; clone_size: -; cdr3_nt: TGTGCCAGCAGCATACAGGGTAGGGACACTGAAGCTTTCTTT; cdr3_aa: CASSIQGRDTEAFF
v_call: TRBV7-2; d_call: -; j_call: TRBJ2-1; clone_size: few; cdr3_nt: TGTGCCAGCAGACGAATAGCGGACAATGAGCAGTTCTTC; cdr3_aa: CASRRIADNEQFF
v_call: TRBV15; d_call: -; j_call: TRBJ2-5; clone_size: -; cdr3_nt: TGTGCCACCAGCAGAGAAGGAGTTGGCTTAGGGACCCAGTACTTC; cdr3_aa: CATSREGVGLGTQYF
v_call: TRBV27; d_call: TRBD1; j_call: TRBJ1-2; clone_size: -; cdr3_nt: TGTGCCAGCAGTTTAAGGGGGCCGAACTATGGCTACACCTTC; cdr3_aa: CASSLRGPNYGYTF
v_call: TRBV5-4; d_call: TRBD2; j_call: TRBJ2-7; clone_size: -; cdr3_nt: TGTGCCAGCAGCTCAGGACTAGCGGGGGGCTACGAGCAGTACTTC; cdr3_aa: CASSSGLAGGYEQYF
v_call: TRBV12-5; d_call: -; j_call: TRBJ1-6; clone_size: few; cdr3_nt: TGTGCTAGTGGTTTGATCTCAGGGACAAGTTCACCCCTCCACTTT; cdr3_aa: CASGLISGTSSPLHF
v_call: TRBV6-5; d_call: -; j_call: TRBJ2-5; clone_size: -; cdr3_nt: TGTGCCGCAGGGGTGCAAGAGACCCAGTACTTC; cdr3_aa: CAAGVQETQYF
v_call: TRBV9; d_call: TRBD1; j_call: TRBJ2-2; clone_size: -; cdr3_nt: TGTGCCAGCAGCGCTGCCGGGACAGGGAATTTCCCCGGGGAGCTGTTTTTT; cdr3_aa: CASSAAGTGNFPGELFF
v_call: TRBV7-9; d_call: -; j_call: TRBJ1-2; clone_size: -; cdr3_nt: TGTGCCAGCAGCTTAGCGCACAGGGTAAACTATGGCTACACCTTC; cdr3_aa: CASSLAHRVNYGYTF
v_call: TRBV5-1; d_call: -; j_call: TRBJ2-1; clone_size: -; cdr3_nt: TGCGCCAGCGTGGGAACGAGGGTTGGCAATGAGCAGTTCTTC; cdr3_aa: CASVGTRVGNEQFF
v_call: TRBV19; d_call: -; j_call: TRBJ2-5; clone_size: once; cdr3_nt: TGTGCCAGTACACCGGCAGGGCAAGAGACCCAGTACTTC; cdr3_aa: CASTPAGQETQYF